Below, one T cell receptor beta chain is given with its context. Which antigen it targets is not known. Compared with germline, one end of the junction differs, possibly owing to a read error. From the cysteine up to the phenylalanine, the CDR3 has a length of 18 residues. Only the CDR3 part of the read is kept: 54 bases, read in frame from the first base. CDR1 SGHAT and CDR2 FQNNGV are derived from the germline V gene. Using a constant-region primer and ProtoScript II reverse transcriptase, TCRbeta-specific cDNA was reverse-transcribed from 500 ng total RNA. Three nested multiplex PCR rounds, following a slightly modified ARM-PCR procedure, were used to build the TCRbeta libraries. The first two PCR rounds used multiplex TRBV1-TRBV30 forward primers with a Cbeta reverse primer, each for about 10 cycles. Sample barcodes and Illumina adapters were added in a final 25-cycle PCR with Deep VentR polymerase. Before sequencing, amplicons of 200-500 bp were gel-purified using a QIAquick gel extraction kit. An Illumina HiSeq 2500 was used to sequence the TCRbeta amplicons, generating 250-bp paired-end reads. On the authors' methods: Quality trimming of reads was performed with Trimmomatic v0.33, and paired reads were merged with FLASH v1.2.11 so that full CDR3 sequences could be recovered. MiGEC v1.2.1b assigned V, D and J germline segments to the rearranged TCRbeta sequences. VDJtools v1.0.0 computed clonotype statistics and Shannon-Wiener diversity indices. To cut down on sampling bias, every analysis after diversity analysis relied on just the 250 most abundant clonotypes from each sample. TCRdb took the public reads, trimmed them with fastp at Q25, ran MiXCR for clone calling and kept in-frame beta chains. Each record represents a unique CDR3 protein, reported with the most common genes and DNA among its rows. The V and J calls follow TCRdb's processing rather than the paper's. For this sample the table gives a few hundred thousand distinct CDR3 sequences, of which about three fifths were detected only once. The ten biggest clones cover about a sixth of the sample.

This sample was taken from a study of tumor-infiltrating lymphocytes in primary liver carcinoma (dated by TCRdb to 2015 to 2018). About the study as a whole: Between late 2015 and March 2016, a handful of patients in China with histopathologically diagnosed primary liver carcinoma had their tumors surgically resected. Of the five patients (three men and two women, aged 30 to 69 years), four had hepatocellular carcinoma and one had combined HCC and intrahepatic cholangiocarcinoma. Tumors of the five patients were stage T1-T3 N0M0 with maximum diameters of roughly 4.2 to 11 cm. Roughly 3.5 to 8 million productive TCRbeta reads were obtained per sample, and no significant difference in read depth was found between tissue types. Across five regions of each liver tumor, along with adjacent normal tissue and blood, the study brought together TCRbeta repertoire sequencing, expression microarrays and whole-exome sequencing. A total of some 35 specimens from 5 patients underwent TCRbeta repertoire sequencing, comprising 25 tumor regions, 5 adjacent noncancerous liver tissues and 5 peripheral blood samples. Repertoires from technical replicates were highly reproducible, with mean shared-clone rates about 0.9 and correlation coefficients above 0.95. Overall study outcomes, separate from this receptor: With just five or six patients in the study, the authors point out that the findings should be validated in a larger study. A significantly larger repertoire fraction was made up by the top 250 clones in tumors than in blood (p = 0.039). Since the samples were bulk and unsorted, there was no way to compare CD4+ and CD8+ T cell repertoires. Pairs of tumor regions showed greater repertoire overlap (mean roughly 35%) than tumor-adjacent pairs (approximately 17%) or tumor-blood pairs (approximately 14%), which is consistent with antigen-driven expansion. Only the TCR beta chain was sequenced, so true repertoire diversity is likely underestimated because unpaired alpha chains were not captured.

RNA from unsorted whole blood was extracted with TRIzol reagent, and germline DNA was obtained with the DNeasy Blood & Tissue kit. Patients had chronic HBV infection and were treatment-naive at sampling. About 3.6 milliliters of peripheral blood were collected into K2EDTA tubes before surgery. The source of this sequence is a woman aged 30 to 39 with primary liver carcinoma and hepatitis B virus infection. Sequencing input: peripheral blood. The rearranged segments are TRBV11-2 and TRBJ1-1, and 9 junction bases match TRBD1. CDR3 sequence: CASSRTQLGVTGGTEDFF. The DNA is TGTGCAAGCAGCCGAACACAACTAGGAGTTACAGGGGGCACTGAAGATTTCTTT. With the rest looked up from the reference TRBV11-2 and TRBJ1-1 genes rather than sequenced, the full variable domain is EAGVAQSPRYKIIEKRQSVAFWCNPISGHATLYWYQQILGQGPKLLIQFQNNGVVDDSQLPKDRFSAERLKGVDSTLKIQPAKLEDSAVYLCASSRTQLGVTGGTEDFFGQGTRLTVV.